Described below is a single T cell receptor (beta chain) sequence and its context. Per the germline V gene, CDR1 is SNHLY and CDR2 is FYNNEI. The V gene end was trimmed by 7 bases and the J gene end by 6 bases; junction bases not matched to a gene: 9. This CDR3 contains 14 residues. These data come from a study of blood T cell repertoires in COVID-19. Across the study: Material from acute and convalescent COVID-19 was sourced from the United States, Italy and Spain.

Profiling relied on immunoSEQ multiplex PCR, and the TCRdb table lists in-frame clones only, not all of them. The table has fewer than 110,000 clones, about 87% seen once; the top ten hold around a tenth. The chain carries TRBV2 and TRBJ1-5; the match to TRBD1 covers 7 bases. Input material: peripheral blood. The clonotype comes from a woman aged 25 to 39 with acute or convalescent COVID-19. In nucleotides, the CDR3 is TGTGCCAGCACCCGAGAGCAGGGGGGTCAGCCCCAGCATTTT. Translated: CASTREQGGQPQHF.